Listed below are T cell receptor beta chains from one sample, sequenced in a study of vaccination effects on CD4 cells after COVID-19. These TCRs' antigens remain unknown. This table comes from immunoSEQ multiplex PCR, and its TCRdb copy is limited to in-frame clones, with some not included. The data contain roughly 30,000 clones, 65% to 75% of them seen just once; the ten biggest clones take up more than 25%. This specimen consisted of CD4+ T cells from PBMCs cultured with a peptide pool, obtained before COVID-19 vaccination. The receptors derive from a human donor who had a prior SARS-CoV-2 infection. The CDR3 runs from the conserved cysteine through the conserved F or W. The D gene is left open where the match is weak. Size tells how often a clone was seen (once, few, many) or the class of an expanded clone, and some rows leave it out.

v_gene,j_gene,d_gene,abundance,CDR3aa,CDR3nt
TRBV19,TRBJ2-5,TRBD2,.,CASTPSGRESPRGTQYF,TGTGCCAGTACTCCCTCCGGGCGGGAGAGCCCGAGGGGGACCCAGTACTTC
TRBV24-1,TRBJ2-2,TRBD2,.,CATSDLAGTWPGELFF,TGTGCCACCAGTGATCTAGCGGGCACCTGGCCCGGGGAGCTGTTTTTT
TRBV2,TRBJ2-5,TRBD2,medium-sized,CASSGLAGGAETQYF,TGTGCCAGCAGTGGGTTAGCGGGCGGGGCAGAGACCCAGTACTTC
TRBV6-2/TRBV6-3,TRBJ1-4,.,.,CASSHRDRGSDEKLFF,TGTGCCAGCAGCCACCGGGACCGGGGCTCGGATGAAAAACTGTTTTTT
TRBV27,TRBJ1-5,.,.,CASSLEGTSNQPQHF,TGTGCCAGCAGTTTAGAGGGGACTAGCAATCAGCCCCAGCATTTT
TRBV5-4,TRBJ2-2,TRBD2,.,CASSSTGGNTGELFF,TGTGCCAGCAGCTCGACGGGAGGAAACACCGGGGAGCTGTTTTTT
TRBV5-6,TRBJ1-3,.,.,CASSLGARGNTIYF,TGTGCCAGCAGCTTGGGGGCGAGAGGAAACACCATATATTTT
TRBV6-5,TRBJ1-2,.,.,CASSYSKGDYGYTF,TGTGCCAGCAGTTACTCGAAGGGGGACTATGGCTACACCTTC
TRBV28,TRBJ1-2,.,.,CASSPQRGAGYTF,TGTGCCAGCAGTCCCCAAAGGGGGGCGGGCTACACCTTC
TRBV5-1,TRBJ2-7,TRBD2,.,CASSSEAGVSQYF,TGCGCCAGCAGTTCCGAAGCGGGAGTAAGCCAGTACTTC
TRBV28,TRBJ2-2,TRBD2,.,CASSRGRASAGELFF,TGTGCCAGCAGTCGGGGGAGGGCAAGTGCCGGGGAGCTGTTTTTT
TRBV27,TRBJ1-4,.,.,CASSPGPRGEKLFF,TGTGCCAGCAGCCCGGGACCCCGGGGTGAAAAACTGTTTTTT
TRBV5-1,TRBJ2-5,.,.,CASSLALPGETQYF,TGCGCCAGCAGCTTGGCCCTCCCGGGGGAGACCCAGTACTTC
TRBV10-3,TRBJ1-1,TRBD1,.,CAAGTGSEAFF,TGTGCCGCCGGGACAGGGTCTGAAGCTTTCTTT
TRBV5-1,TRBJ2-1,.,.,CASSLGAEGSIYNEQFF,TGCGCCAGCAGCTTGGGGGCCGAGGGGTCGATTTACAATGAGCAGTTCTTC
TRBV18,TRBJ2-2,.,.,CASSFRQTTNTGELFF,TGTGCCAGCTCATTCCGACAGACAACGAACACCGGGGAGCTGTTTTTT
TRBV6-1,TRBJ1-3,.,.,CASSEVMNSGNTIYF,TGTGCCAGCAGTGAAGTAATGAACTCTGGAAACACCATATATTTT
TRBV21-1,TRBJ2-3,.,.,CASSLRYDPRGCKPDTQYF,TGTGCCAGCAGCTTACGATATGACCCCAGGGGGTGTAAACCAGATACGCAGTATTTT
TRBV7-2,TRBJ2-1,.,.,CASSLVWGDEQFF,TGTGCCAGCAGCTTAGTGTGGGGTGATGAGCAGTTCTTC
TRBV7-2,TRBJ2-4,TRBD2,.,CASSARERGNIQYF,TGTGCCAGCAGCGCGCGGGAGAGAGGAAACATTCAGTACTTC